The T cell receptor beta chain under discussion was sequenced for a study of post-analysis software for immune sequencing data. About this clonotype: Its antigen is not identified.

Researchers reported that TCR beta cDNA libraries carried unique molecular identifiers. T cells, roughly 1 to 10 million of them, yielded around 460,000 cDNA molecules. In TCRdb, the PCR reads were re-called with MiXCR into one record per CDR3 protein. This sample has 750,000 to 950,000 distinct CDR3 sequences; 40% to 55% occur once, and the top ten carry just under 5%. Notes on the study in general: Same-batch preparations were strongly co-clustered by F measure. Compared against controls, patients with multiple sclerosis displayed significantly lower normalized Chao1 diversity.

Sequencing input: blood. The receptor's source is a girl aged 10-17 years with multiple sclerosis.

This chain's CDR3 is CSARWRLNTGELFF. CDR3 sequence (DNA): TGCAGTGCTAGATGGCGGCTGAACACCGGGGAGCTGTTTTTT. The chain recombines TRBV20-1 with TRBJ2-2; D unresolved. CDR1 and CDR2 (germline): DFQATT, SNEGSKA (reference sequence). CDR3 length: 14 amino acids. V shed 2 bases and J shed 1 base, with 8 bases lying between them.